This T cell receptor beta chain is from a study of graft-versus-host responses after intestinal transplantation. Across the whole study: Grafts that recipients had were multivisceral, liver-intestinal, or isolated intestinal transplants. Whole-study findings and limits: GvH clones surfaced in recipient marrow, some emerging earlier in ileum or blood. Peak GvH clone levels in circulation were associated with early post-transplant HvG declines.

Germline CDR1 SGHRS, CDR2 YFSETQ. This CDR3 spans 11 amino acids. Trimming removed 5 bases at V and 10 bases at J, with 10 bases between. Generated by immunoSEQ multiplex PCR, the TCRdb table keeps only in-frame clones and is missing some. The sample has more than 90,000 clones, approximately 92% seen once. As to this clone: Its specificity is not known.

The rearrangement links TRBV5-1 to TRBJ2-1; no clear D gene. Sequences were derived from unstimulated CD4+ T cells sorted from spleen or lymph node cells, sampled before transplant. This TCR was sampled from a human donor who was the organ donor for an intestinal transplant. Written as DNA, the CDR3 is TGCGCCAGCAGACTGGCCGGAGAGCAGTTCTTC. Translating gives CASRLAGEQFF.